This TCR beta chain was sequenced for a study of cytomegalovirus exposure and HLA in healthy donors. This CDR3 has 13 amino acids. Trimming left V 3 bases short and J 3 bases short, with 8 bases between. Germline CDR1 is KGHSH and CDR2 is LQKENI. The primer mix had 60 Vbeta and 13 Jbeta primers. Under the authors' procedure: Counted up in a later analysis, unique TCR beta chains came to 65 million to 100 million, with around 11 million shared. Assay used: immunoSEQ multiplex PCR; TCRdb lists only in-frame clones, some missing. The V and J calls and clone size were taken over from that table, and D and trimming were inferred from the DNA. Of about 170,000 clones listed, around 68% are singletons. Concerning this clone: Its matching antigen is unknown.

Findings of the study overall: Under in vitro conditions, three CMV-associated chains were confirmed as specific for CMV antigens.

Material for sequencing was PBMCs. The TCR sequence derives from a middle-aged man in good health and CMV-seronegative. The chain carries TRBV18 and TRBJ2-5, with a tentative D call TRBD1 (6 bases). In DNA, the CDR3 is TGTGCCAGCTCACCGGACAGAAAAGAGACCCAGTACTTC. This codes for CASSPDRKETQYF.